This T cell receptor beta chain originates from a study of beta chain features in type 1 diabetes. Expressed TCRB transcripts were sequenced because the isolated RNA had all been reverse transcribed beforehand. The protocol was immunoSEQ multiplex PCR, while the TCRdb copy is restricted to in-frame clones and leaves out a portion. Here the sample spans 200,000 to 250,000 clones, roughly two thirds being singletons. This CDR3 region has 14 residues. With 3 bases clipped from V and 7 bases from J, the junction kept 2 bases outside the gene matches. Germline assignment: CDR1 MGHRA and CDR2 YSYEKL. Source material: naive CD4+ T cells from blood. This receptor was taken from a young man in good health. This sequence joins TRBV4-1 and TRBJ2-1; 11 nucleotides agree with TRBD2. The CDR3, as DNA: TGCGCCAGCAGCCAGACTAGCGGGATGAATGAGCAGTTCTTC. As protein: CASSQTSGMNEQFF.